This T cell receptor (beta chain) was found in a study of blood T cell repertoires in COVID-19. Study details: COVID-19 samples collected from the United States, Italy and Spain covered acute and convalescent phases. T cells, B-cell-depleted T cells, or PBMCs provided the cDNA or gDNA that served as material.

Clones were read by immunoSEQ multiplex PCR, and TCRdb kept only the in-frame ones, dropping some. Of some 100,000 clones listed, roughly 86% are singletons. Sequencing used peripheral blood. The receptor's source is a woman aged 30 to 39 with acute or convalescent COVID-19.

CDR3 coding DNA: TGTGCCAGCAGGCTTTTCGGGACAGAGGATTCACCCCTCCACTTT. This gives the protein CASRLFGTEDSPLHF. The V gene is TRBV3-1 (or the pseudogene TRBV3-2), the J gene TRBJ1-6; TRBD1 matches 7 bases. The CDR3 is made up of 15 amino acids. V lost 6 bases and J lost 8; bases outside the gene matches: 10. From germline, CDR1 is LGHDT and CDR2 YNNKEL (reference sequence).